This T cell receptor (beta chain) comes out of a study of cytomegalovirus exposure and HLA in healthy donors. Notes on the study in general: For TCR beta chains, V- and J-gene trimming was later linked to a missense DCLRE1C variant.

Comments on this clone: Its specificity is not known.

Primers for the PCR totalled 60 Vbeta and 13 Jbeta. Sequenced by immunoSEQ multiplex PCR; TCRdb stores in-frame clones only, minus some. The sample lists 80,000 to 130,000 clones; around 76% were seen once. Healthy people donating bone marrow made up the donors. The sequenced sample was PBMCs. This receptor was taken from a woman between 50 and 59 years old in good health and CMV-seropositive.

DNA of the CDR3: TGTGCCAGCAGGTCGGGACAAAGTAATGAAAAACTGTTTTTT. Translation: CASRSGQSNEKLFF. The chain links TRBV6-1 to TRBJ1-4; possibly TRBD1 for D (6 bases). Trimming removed 6 bases from V and 4 bases from J, with 12 bases in between. The CDR3 consists of 14 residues. Germline V lookup: CDR1 MNHNS, CDR2 SASEGT.